Below, 9 T cell receptor beta chains from the same sample are listed, as sequenced in a study of tumor-infiltrating lymphocytes in primary liver carcinoma. Each 20-30 mg portion of unsorted bulk tissue served as the source for co-extraction of RNA and DNA. From approximately 0.5 ug of total RNA, TCR beta-specific cDNA was reverse-transcribed using a constant-region primer. Each TCR beta library was derived from three nested multiplex PCR rounds that employed slightly modified ARM-PCR. In the first two PCR rounds, TRBV1-TRBV30 forward primers were paired with a C-beta reverse primer, and each round lasted approximately 9 cycles. One entry per CDR3 protein, called by TCRdb with MiXCR from the multiplex PCR reads. The sample contains about 120,000 distinct CDR3 sequences, around 65% of which appear only once. Sequencing was carried out using tumor-adjacent normal liver tissue. Every receptor here comes from a woman aged 55-69 years with primary liver carcinoma and hepatitis B virus infection.

In the case of this clonotype: A much larger clone sits a single nucleotide away, making a read error possible. The chain employs TRBV28 and TRBJ1-1; perhaps TRBD1 as D (5 bases). V lost 7 bases and J 1 base, leaving 16 bases between the germline ends. The CDR3 length is 15 residues. In germline, CDR1 is MDHEN, CDR2 SYDVKM. Here the CDR3 DNA reads TGTGCCAGCACCAACTCGGGACTGACGAACACTGAAGCTTTCTTT. Translation gives CASTNSGLTNTEAFF.

The rearrangement links TRBV7-8 to TRBJ1-2, with D unclear. Germline CDR1 SGHVS, CDR2 FQNEAQ. This CDR3 has 14 residues. Trimming took 5 bases from V and 2 from J, leaving 12 bases between them. As DNA, the CDR3 is TGTGCCAGCAGCATCTCACGGGTAAACTATGGCTACACCTTC. Translating gives CASSISRVNYGYTF.

This clonotype has a handful of counts. V is TRBV5-1 and J is TRBJ2-6; 7 nucleotides line up with TRBD1. This CDR3 contains 15 residues. The V and J ends lost 3 bases and 3 bases, in that order; junction bases with no gene match: 3. Germline loops: CDR1 SGHRS, CDR2 YFSETQ. CDR3 sequence (DNA): TGCGCCAGCAGCTCGACAGGGATTGGGGCCAACGTCCTGACTTTC. Amino acid sequence: CASSSTGIGANVLTF.

This clonotype has a handful of counts. This chain links TRBV11-2 with TRBJ2-1; maybe TRBD1 (6 bases). The CDR3 is 16 amino acids. The germline V gene has CDR1 SGHAT and CDR2 FQNNGV. V lost 0 bases and J 9 bases, leaving 18 bases between the germline ends. The CDR3, as DNA: TGTGCCAGCAGCTTAGATCTGGCGGGTGGGGGCGGTGAGCAGTTCTTC. It encodes CASSLDLAGGGGEQFF.

This clonotype was seen only a few times. Its ends do not fully match the called genes, so a read error is possible. J is TRBJ2-1 and V is TRBV7-8; the match to TRBD2 covers 7 bases. CDR1 and CDR2 from the germline V gene are SGHVS and FQNEAQ. The CDR3 contains 16 residues. The CDR3 loop reads CASSPLGSGIRNEEFF. The DNA for the CDR3 is TGTGCCAGCAGCCCCCTGGGGAGCGGGATAAGGAATGAGGAGTTCTTC.

By sample share, this clonotype is medium-sized. The chain combines TRBV11-2 with TRBJ1-3, with D possibly being TRBD1 (5 bases). The CDR3 loop spans 14 amino acids. Germline-derived CDR1 and CDR2 are SGHAT and FQNNGV. V was trimmed by 4 bases and J by 0 bases, leaving 7 bases between them. Written as DNA, the CDR3 is TGTGCCAGCAGCTCAGGGAACTCTGGAAACACCATATATTTT. Amino acid sequence: CASSSGNSGNTIYF. The whole variable domain, filled in from reference TRBV11-2 and TRBJ1-3, reads EAGVAQSPRYKIIEKRQSVAFWCNPISGHATLYWYQQILGQGPKLLIQFQNNGVVDDSQLPKDRFSAERLKGVDSTLKIQPAKLEDSAVYLCASSSGNSGNTIYFGEGSWLTVV.

Points on this clonotype: A clone one base away is much larger, so this may be a read error. The V call is TRBV14, the J call TRBJ2-2; D is possibly TRBD2 (6 bases). CDR1 SGHDN and CDR2 FVKESK come from the germline V gene. CDR3 length: 18 residues. In DNA, the CDR3 is TGTGCCGGCAGCCAAGTTCGGGGGAAATCCGCGAACACCGGGGAGCTGTTTTTT. Its protein product is CAGSQVRGKSANTGELFF.

This clonotype has at least ten counts. This rearrangement joins TRBV29-1 to TRBJ2-3, with 8 nucleotides matching TRBD1. This CDR3 region has 16 residues. The V segment lost 6 bases and the J segment 1 base; nucleotides outside the gene matches: 12. Germline V gene data show CDR1 as SQVTM and CDR2 as ANQGSEA. The CDR3 sequence is CSVGQLQGGGTDTQYF. Written as DNA, the CDR3 is TGCAGCGTCGGGCAATTACAGGGGGGAGGCACAGATACGCAGTATTTT.

The chain joins TRBV28 to TRBJ1-2, with a weak D call TRBD1 (5 bases). The germline V gene has CDR1 MDHEN and CDR2 SYDVKM. There are 12 residues in the CDR3. The V end lost 6 bases, the J end lost 7 bases, and 12 bases lay between the germline ends. CDR3 DNA: TGTGCCAGCAGCCTGAGGGGATGTGGCTACACCTTC. The encoded protein is CASSLRGCGYTF.